A single sample is the source of the 2 T cell receptor beta chains below, sequenced in a study of shared clonotypes between healthy human individuals. Sequenced by immunoSEQ multiplex PCR; TCRdb stores in-frame clones only, minus some. This sample carries 950,000 to 1,300,000 clones, 65% to 80% of them seen once, and the ten largest clones take 1.4% to 1.5%. Material: memory CD4+ T cells sorted from blood. Subset specified: CD45RA-negative fraction. These receptor sequences come from a man in his late teens or twenties in good health.

Details on this clone: The sample holds other DNA sequences that translate to the same CDR3. The chain carries TRBV7-9 and TRBJ1-1, with D maybe TRBD1 (5 bases). This CDR3 contains 14 residues. Between the trimmed V and J ends, which lost 2 bases and 0 bases, there was a span of 7 bases. Germline V gene sequence: CDR1 SEHNR, CDR2 FQNEAQ (reference sequence). CDR3 in amino acids: CASSLSGLNTEAFF. The CDR3, as DNA: TGTGCCAGCAGCTTATCAGGGTTGAACACTGAAGCTTTCTTT.

This chain uses TRBV15 with TRBJ2-7; TRBD1 matches at 8 bases. V shed 3 bases and J 3 bases; nucleotides not matched to a gene: 7. The CDR3 contains 15 residues. Looked up from germline, CDR1 is LNHNV and CDR2 is YYDKDF (reference sequence). The CDR3: CATSSATGQGYEQYF. CDR3 in DNA: TGTGCCACCAGCAGCGCCACCGGACAGGGCTACGAGCAGTACTTC.